These 22 T cell receptor beta chains were sequenced from one sample in a study of blood T cell repertoires in COVID-19. Libraries were prepared by immunoSEQ multiplex PCR; TCRdb keeps only in-frame clonotypes and omits some of them. The sample includes 53,000 or so clones, about 90% of them seen just once. The sample taken for sequencing was peripheral blood. These receptors came from a man older than 75 with acute or convalescent COVID-19.

The V call is TRBV6-5, the J call TRBJ1-1; D not certain. CDR1 is MNHEY, CDR2 SVGAGI, per germline. The V and J ends lost 5 bases and 7 bases respectively, with 14 bases between them. The CDR3 is 13 amino acids. In DNA, the CDR3 is TGTGCCAGCAGTCCACAAAACGCTCGTGAAGCTTTCTTT. Translated: CASSPQNAREAFF.

This rearrangement joins TRBV30 to TRBJ1-3; D perhaps matches TRBD1 (6 bases). This CDR3 contains 15 residues. Trimming left V 0 bases short and J 4 bases short, with 13 bases between. The germline V gene has CDR1 GTSNPN and CDR2 SVGIG (reference sequence). The CDR3 nucleotides read TGTGCCTGGAGTGTAGATTCAGGGGTAGGAAACACCATATATTTT. It is translated as CAWSVDSGVGNTIYF.

CDR3 amino acids: CASSVVDRGFEETQYF. In DNA, the CDR3 is TGTGCCAGCAGCGTAGTCGACAGGGGATTTGAAGAGACCCAGTACTTC. The chain links TRBV9 to TRBJ2-5; 8 nucleotides match TRBD1. V was pared by 0 bases and J by 3 bases, with 7 bases of the junction left unmatched. The germline CDR1 and CDR2 sequences are SGDLS and YYNGEE. The CDR3 covers 16 residues.

The chain combines TRBV6-2 or TRBV6-3 with TRBJ1-4, with D perhaps TRBD1 (5 bases). This CDR3 comprises 16 residues. CDR1 is MNHEY, CDR2 SVGEGT, per germline. V shed 3 bases and J shed 3 bases, with 14 bases lying between them. CDR3 sequence: CASSYQDIPANEKLFF. The CDR3 nucleotides read TGTGCCAGCAGTTATCAGGACATCCCCGCTAATGAAAAACTGTTTTTT.

This chain connects TRBV11-2 to TRBJ2-5, with 9 bases fitting TRBD1. The germline V gene encodes CDR1 SGHAT and CDR2 FQNNGV. V trimming: 4 bases; J trimming: 4 bases; junction bases outside the gene matches: 4. The CDR3 is 14 amino acids. The CDR3 loop reads CASSSPGQGETQYF. The CDR3 nucleotides are TGTGCCAGCAGCTCACCGGGACAGGGAGAGACCCAGTACTTC.

The V and J genes are TRBV5-6 and TRBJ1-1; D uncertain. The CDR3 covers 11 residues. Germline V gene lookup returns CDR1 SGHDT and CDR2 YYEEEE. Trimming left V 4 bases short and J 5 bases short, with 6 bases between. The CDR3 DNA reads as TGTGCCAGCAGCATGAGGACTGAAGCTTTCTTT. It specifies CASSMRTEAFF.

V and J are TRBV18 and TRBJ1-1; D is ambiguous. The V end lost 8 bases, the J end lost 3 bases, and 13 bases lay between the germline ends. The CDR3 extends over 13 amino acids. Germline V gives CDR1 KGHSH, CDR2 LQKENI. CDR3 region: CASGVQEDTEAFF. The CDR3 DNA reads as TGTGCCAGCGGAGTTCAGGAGGACACTGAAGCTTTCTTT.

The chain employs TRBV30 and TRBJ2-1, with 9 bases that match TRBD1. CDR1 and CDR2 (germline): GTSNPN, SVGIG (reference sequence). CDR3 length: 14 amino acids. Trimming removed 5 bases from V and 5 bases from J; junction bases left unmatched: 7. The chain's CDR3 is CAWSGRQGDNEQFF. DNA for the CDR3: TGTGCCTGGTCAGGGAGACAGGGGGACAATGAGCAGTTCTTC.

The chain carries TRBV18 and TRBJ1-2; tentative D call: TRBD1 (5 bases). Germline V lookup: CDR1 KGHSH, CDR2 LQKENI. The CDR3 runs to 14 residues. The V end lost 6 bases, the J end lost 2 bases, and 13 bases lay between the germline ends. The CDR3 sequence is CASSAGQMNYGYTF. The CDR3 DNA sequence: TGTGCCAGCTCGGCAGGGCAGATGAACTATGGCTACACCTTC.

The chain is built from TRBV7-9 and TRBJ1-6; possibly TRBD1 for D (6 bases). The CDR3 consists of 17 residues. Germline V gene sequence: CDR1 SEHNR, CDR2 FQNEAQ (reference sequence). V lost 4 bases and J 2 bases, leaving 15 bases between the germline ends. The CDR3 region is CASSSGRGSAYNSPLHF. CDR3 nucleotide sequence: TGTGCCAGCAGCTCGGGGAGGGGGAGTGCCTATAATTCACCCCTCCACTTT.

This chain uses TRBV7-9 with TRBJ2-1; D possibly corresponds to TRBD1 (5 bases). In germline, CDR1 is SEHNR, CDR2 FQNEAQ (reference sequence). This CDR3 comprises 15 residues. Trimming took 0 bases from V and 5 from J, leaving 11 bases between them. Here the CDR3 reads CASSLAGSRDNEQFF. The CDR3 DNA reads TGTGCCAGCAGCTTAGCTGGGTCCAGGGACAATGAGCAGTTCTTC.

V is TRBV5-1 and J is TRBJ1-2, with D tentatively TRBD1 (5 bases). V lost 1 base and J 3 bases, leaving 13 bases between the germline ends. The CDR3 sequence is 15 residues long. Per the germline V gene, CDR1 is SGHRS and CDR2 is YFSETQ. CDR3 bases: TGCGCCAGCAGCTTGTTTTGGGGACTTGACTATGGCTACACCTTC. This encodes CASSLFWGLDYGYTF.

The chain has TRBV6-5 and TRBJ2-5, with TRBD1 matching 7 bases. Trimming removed 2 bases from V and 2 bases from J; junction bases left unmatched: 2. There are 14 residues in the CDR3. Germline assignment: CDR1 MNHEY and CDR2 SVGAGI. CDR3 coding DNA: TGTGCCAGCAGTTACCCAGGGGGTCAAGAGACCCAGTACTTC. It yields the protein CASSYPGGQETQYF.

This chain connects TRBV15 to TRBJ1-2, with D maybe TRBD1 (5 bases). With 0 bases removed from V and 4 bases from J, the gap between germline ends came to 15 bases. The CDR3 has 16 amino acids. From germline, CDR1 is LNHNV and CDR2 YYDKDF (reference sequence). The CDR3 bases are TGTGCCACCAGCAGAGATCTAGGGGTCCGGAGCTATGGCTACACCTTC. Encoded protein: CATSRDLGVRSYGYTF.

The chain employs TRBV9 and TRBJ2-2; possible D gene TRBD1, 6 bases. The CDR3 is 16 residues long. Trimming took off 3 bases at V and 4 bases at J, with 16 bases between the two ends. Per germline, CDR1 SGDLS and CDR2 YYNGEE. CDR3 DNA sequence: TGTGCCAGCAGCGGAGACCCAGGGGTCTCCACCGGGGAGCTGTTTTTT. Protein sequence: CASSGDPGVSTGELFF.

J is TRBJ2-7 and V is TRBV6-5; the D is unclear. With 7 bases removed from V and 7 bases from J, the gap between germline ends came to 14 bases. The CDR3 runs to 12 residues. The germline V gene encodes CDR1 MNHEY and CDR2 SVGAGI. This chain's CDR3 is CASTPESLEQYF. The CDR3 bases are TGTGCCAGCACACCCGAGTCCCTAGAGCAGTACTTC.

This chain links TRBV19 with TRBJ1-5; 8 bases fit TRBD1. V lost 5 bases, J lost 5 bases, and 8 bases stayed unmatched. Germline CDR1 reads LNHDA; CDR2 reads SQIVND (reference sequence). The length of the CDR3 is 15 residues. The CDR3 is CASSSDRALHQPQHF. In DNA, the CDR3 is TGTGCCAGTAGTTCGGACAGGGCCCTTCATCAGCCCCAGCATTTT.

This chain links TRBV12-3 or TRBV12-4 with TRBJ1-1; the D is unclear. The V gene lost 7 bases and the J gene lost 4 bases, with 13 bases spanning the gap. The CDR3 is 13 residues long. CDR3 amino acids: CASTEVRGTEAFF. The DNA of the CDR3 is TGTGCCAGCACTGAAGTTCGCGGCACTGAAGCTTTCTTT.

This chain connects TRBV18 to TRBJ1-2; 9 bases agree with TRBD1. This CDR3 has 13 amino acids. The ends lost 7 bases at V and 3 bases at J; junction bases unmatched: 3. Germline assignment: CDR1 KGHSH and CDR2 LQKENI. CDR3 sequence: CASWDRADYGYTF. The CDR3 DNA sequence: TGTGCCAGCTGGGACAGGGCAGACTATGGCTACACCTTC.

This rearrangement joins TRBV29-1 to TRBJ2-4, with a possible D match to TRBD2 (6 bases). The CDR3 extends over 13 amino acids. Germline lookup yields CDR1 SQVTM and CDR2 ANQGSEA. Trimming removed 3 bases at V and 6 bases at J, with 12 bases between. CDR3 sequence: CSVEAGGTNIQYF. CDR3 DNA: TGCAGCGTTGAGGCCGGGGGAACAAACATTCAGTACTTC. Full variable domain (rest looked up from reference TRBV29-1 and TRBJ2-4): SAVISQKPSRDICQRGTSLTIQCQVDSQVTMMFWYRQQPGQSLTLIATANQGSEATYESGFVIDKFPISRPNLTFSTLTVSNMSPEDSSIYLCSVEAGGTNIQYFGAGTRLSVL.

The V call is TRBV5-1, the J call TRBJ1-3; 9 positions match TRBD1. CDR3 length: 18 amino acids. Germline assignment: CDR1 SGHRS and CDR2 YFSETQ. J gave up 0 bases and V 2 bases, and 9 bases lay outside the gene matches. The chain's CDR3 is CASSFGPGTGRSGNTIYF. CDR3 nucleotide sequence: TGCGCCAGCAGCTTTGGTCCCGGGACAGGGCGCTCTGGAAACACCATATATTTT. Based on the CDR3 plus reference TRBV5-1 and TRBJ1-3, the full variable domain is KAGVTQTPRYLIKTRGQQVTLSCSPISGHRSVSWYQQTPGQGLQFLFEYFSETQRNKGNFPGRFSGRQFSNSRSEMNVSTLELGDSALYLCASSFGPGTGRSGNTIYFGEGSWLTVV.

The J gene is TRBJ1-5, the V gene TRBV6-5, with 8 positions matching TRBD1. The CDR3 covers 15 residues. Germline values: CDR1 MNHEY, CDR2 SVGAGI. The V segment lost 6 bases and the J segment 7 bases; nucleotides outside the gene matches: 11. The CDR3 spells CASRKDRDSRQPQHF. The CDR3 DNA reads as TGTGCCAGCAGGAAGGACAGGGACAGTCGGCAGCCCCAGCATTTT.